Presented here are 18 T cell receptor beta chains from one specimen sequenced in a study of blood T cell repertoires in COVID-19. The data were produced by immunoSEQ multiplex PCR, yet TCRdb's version contains in-frame clones alone and is incomplete. Counted here are about 210,000 clones, 75% to 85% occurring once; the ten biggest clones make up approximately 5%. Sequencing was done on a sample of peripheral blood. These receptors originate from a woman between 65 and 79 years old with COVID-19, enrolled during active disease.

The J gene is TRBJ1-3, the V gene TRBV6-2 or TRBV6-3; the D gene is possibly TRBD1 (6 bases). V was shortened by 3 bases and J by 2 bases, with 26 bases between the two germline ends. The CDR3 spans 20 residues. CDR1 is MNHEY, CDR2 SVGEGT, per germline. In nucleotides, the CDR3 is TGTGCCAGCAGTTATCCCTCGGACGGACAGAGCATATATCCTGGAAACACCATATATTTT. Translated: CASSYPSDGQSIYPGNTIYF.

This chain joins TRBV5-1 and TRBJ1-1, with D unresolved. Germline CDR1 reads SGHRS; CDR2 reads YFSETQ. The CDR3 runs to 14 residues. The germline V and J ends were trimmed by 0 bases and 3 bases, with 9 bases remaining between them. Here the CDR3 reads CASSLVSRDTEAFF. For the CDR3, the DNA is TGCGCCAGCAGCTTGGTGTCGCGGGACACTGAAGCTTTCTTT.

This chain connects TRBV7-6 to TRBJ1-3, with a weak D call TRBD1 (5 bases). The CDR3 extends over 17 amino acids. The V end lost 4 bases, the J end lost 4 bases, and 20 bases lay between the germline ends. The germline gives CDR1 SGHVS, CDR2 FNYEAQ. The CDR3, as DNA: TGTGCCAGCAGCTCCCCCTTTTCAAGGGGATCCGGAAACACCATATATTTT. As protein: CASSSPFSRGSGNTIYF.

The chain combines TRBV5-8 with TRBJ1-2; no clear D. Trimming removed 3 bases at V and 5 bases at J, with 8 bases between. Germline V gene sequence: CDR1 SGHTS, CDR2 YDEGEE. This CDR3 is 12 amino acids long. The CDR3 loop is CASSSRGYGYTF. The CDR3 coding sequence is TGTGCCAGCAGCTCGCGGGGTTATGGCTACACCTTC.

The chain links TRBV7-9 to TRBJ2-5, with TRBD1 as a possible D gene (5 bases). V was cut by 8 bases and J by 3 bases, with 10 bases left in between. The CDR3 sequence is 12 residues long. The germline CDR1 and CDR2 sequences are SEHNR and FQNEAQ (reference sequence). The CDR3 DNA is TGTGCCAGCTCCCGACAGAAAGAGACCCAGTACTTC. The encoded protein is CASSRQKETQYF. Full variable domain (missing parts from reference TRBV7-9 and TRBJ2-5): DTGVSQNPRHKITKRGQNVTFRCDPISEHNRLYWYRQTLGQGPEFLTYFQNEAQLEKSRLLSDRFSAERPKGSFSTLEIQRTEQGDSAMYLCASSRQKETQYFGPGTRLLVL.

The CDR3 region has the DNA TGTGCCAGCAGTTTCTCGTCGACAGGGTATAACGGCTACACCTTC. Translation gives CASSFSSTGYNGYTF. This chain joins TRBV6-2 or TRBV6-3 and TRBJ1-2, with 7 bases fitting TRBD1. The CDR3 has 15 amino acids. After removal of 4 bases from V and 8 bases from J, the junction contained 13 bases not matched to a gene. Germline V gene data show CDR1 as MNHEY and CDR2 as SVGEGT.

This chain connects TRBV7-2 to TRBJ2-7; TRBD2 matches at 9 bases. The CDR3 runs 14 residues. V was clipped by 5 bases and J by 3 bases; unmatched bases: 5. CDR1 SGHTA and CDR2 FQGNSA come from the germline V gene. Written as DNA, the CDR3 is TGTGCCAGCAGCCCAGCGGGAGGCCACTACGAGCAGTACTTC. Its translation: CASSPAGGHYEQYF.

The genes are TRBV11-2 and TRBJ2-5, with D unclear. The CDR3 consists of 14 residues. The V end lost 4 bases, the J end lost 2 bases, and 11 bases lay between the germline ends. The germline CDR1 and CDR2 sequences are SGHAT and FQNNGV. The CDR3 reads CASSSVLQQETQYF. The CDR3 bases are TGTGCCAGCAGCTCCGTCTTGCAGCAAGAGACCCAGTACTTC.

This chain uses TRBV2 with TRBJ2-3; 10 bases are a match to TRBD2. The CDR3 sequence is 17 residues long. Germline V gene lookup returns CDR1 SNHLY and CDR2 FYNNEI. The junction had 10 bases not matched to a gene; V was cut back by 2 bases and J by 5 bases. CDR3 bases: TGTGCCAGCAGTGAAAGTGGGACTAGCGTCACTTTAGATACGCAGTATTTT. It specifies CASSESGTSVTLDTQYF. Complete variable domain (other parts from reference TRBV2 and TRBJ2-3): EPEVTQTPSHQVTQMGQEVILRCVPISNHLYFYWYRQILGQKVEFLVSFYNNEISEKSEIFDDQFSVERPDGSNFTLKIRSTKLEDSAMYFCASSESGTSVTLDTQYFGPGTRLTVL.

This clone showed up just once. The rearrangement uses TRBV10-3 and TRBJ1-2; D call uncertain. V shed 4 bases and J shed 8 bases, with 11 bases lying between them. The CDR3 runs to 12 residues. In germline, CDR1 is ENHRY, CDR2 SYGVKD. DNA for the CDR3: TGTGCCATCAGTGCCACAGAGGGAGGCTACACCTTC. It translates to CAISATEGGYTF.

V gene TRBV11-2 combines with J gene TRBJ2-6; weak D call: TRBD2 (5 bases). This CDR3 has 15 residues. V lost 6 bases, J lost 0 bases, and 9 bases lay in between. Looked up from germline, CDR1 is SGHAT and CDR2 is FQNNGV. CDR3 DNA: TGTGCCAGCAGTTCGGCGGGCTCTGGGGCCAACGTCCTGACTTTC. This translates into CASSSAGSGANVLTF.

V gene TRBV5-1 combines with J gene TRBJ2-1, with 12 positions matching TRBD2. Per germline, CDR1 SGHRS and CDR2 YFSETQ. Trimming at V came to 4 bases and at J to 3 bases, leaving 5 bases not matched to a gene. The CDR3 is 16 residues long. The CDR3 region is CASSARLAGDYNEQFF. The DNA of the CDR3 is TGCGCCAGCAGCGCCCGACTAGCGGGAGACTACAATGAGCAGTTCTTC. Full variable domain (rest looked up from reference TRBV5-1 and TRBJ2-1): KAGVTQTPRYLIKTRGQQVTLSCSPISGHRSVSWYQQTPGQGLQFLFEYFSETQRNKGNFPGRFSGRQFSNSRSEMNVSTLELGDSALYLCASSARLAGDYNEQFFGPGTRLTVL.

The rearrangement joins TRBV7-8 to TRBJ1-1, with 7 bases fitting TRBD1. The germline gives CDR1 SGHVS, CDR2 FQNEAQ. With V trimmed by 5 bases and J by 7 bases, 10 bases remained unmatched. This CDR3 spans 14 amino acids. CDR3 bases: TGTGCCAGCAGCCAGACCGGGACAGACTTTGAAGCTTTCTTT. It yields the protein CASSQTGTDFEAFF. The full variable domain, with the rest looked up from reference TRBV7-8 and TRBJ1-1, is GAGVSQSPRYKVAKRGQDVALRCDPISGHVSLFWYQQALGQGPEFLTYFQNEAQLDKSGLPSDRFFAERPEGSVSTLKIQRTQQEDSAVYLCASSQTGTDFEAFFGQGTRLTVV.

The chain couples TRBV7-2 to TRBJ1-1, with 8 bases fitting TRBD1. Germline CDR1 is SGHTA and CDR2 is FQGNSA. CDR3 length: 14 residues. V gave up 5 bases and J gave up 8 bases; unmatched junction bases: 10. The CDR3 spells CASSPRTGTMEAFF. In DNA, the CDR3 is TGTGCCAGCAGCCCCAGGACAGGGACTATGGAAGCTTTCTTT.

The chain carries TRBV6-1 and TRBJ2-1; D may be TRBD1 (6 bases). The germline V and J ends were trimmed by 3 bases and 8 bases, with 11 bases remaining between them. Germline V gene sequence: CDR1 MNHNS, CDR2 SASEGT. There are 13 residues in the CDR3. In DNA, the CDR3 is TGTGCCAGCAGTGATTACAGGGTAGATGAGCAGTTCTTC. Amino acid sequence: CASSDYRVDEQFF.

The J gene is TRBJ2-1, the V gene TRBV13, with 9 bases that match TRBD2. V trimming: 5 bases; J trimming: 13 bases; junction bases outside the gene matches: 12. Germline CDR1 and CDR2: PRHDT and FYEKMQ (reference sequence). The CDR3 has 14 residues. CDR3 nucleotide sequence: TGTGCCAGCAGCGGGGGCGAGGGAGCGGGAGGACAGTTCTTC. Amino acids: CASSGGEGAGGQFF.

V is TRBV3-1 (or the pseudogene TRBV3-2) and J is TRBJ2-3, with 10 bases fitting TRBD2. The germline gives CDR1 LGHDT, CDR2 YNNKEL (reference sequence). This CDR3 region has 17 residues. Unmatched junction bases numbered 8, after V lost 1 base and J lost 4 bases. The CDR3 reads CASSQGASGRAADTQYF. The DNA of the CDR3 is TGTGCCAGCAGCCAAGGGGCAAGCGGGAGGGCGGCAGATACGCAGTATTTT.

This sequence joins TRBV7-2 and TRBJ2-2, with a possible D match to TRBD2 (5 bases). Germline V gene sequence: CDR1 SGHTA, CDR2 FQGNSA. The CDR3 loop spans 18 amino acids. The V end lost 1 base, the J end lost 1 base, and 16 bases lay between the germline ends. Here the CDR3 reads CASSLERNVALNTGELFF. Here the CDR3 DNA reads TGTGCCAGCAGCTTAGAGCGGAACGTAGCCTTGAACACCGGGGAGCTGTTTTTT.